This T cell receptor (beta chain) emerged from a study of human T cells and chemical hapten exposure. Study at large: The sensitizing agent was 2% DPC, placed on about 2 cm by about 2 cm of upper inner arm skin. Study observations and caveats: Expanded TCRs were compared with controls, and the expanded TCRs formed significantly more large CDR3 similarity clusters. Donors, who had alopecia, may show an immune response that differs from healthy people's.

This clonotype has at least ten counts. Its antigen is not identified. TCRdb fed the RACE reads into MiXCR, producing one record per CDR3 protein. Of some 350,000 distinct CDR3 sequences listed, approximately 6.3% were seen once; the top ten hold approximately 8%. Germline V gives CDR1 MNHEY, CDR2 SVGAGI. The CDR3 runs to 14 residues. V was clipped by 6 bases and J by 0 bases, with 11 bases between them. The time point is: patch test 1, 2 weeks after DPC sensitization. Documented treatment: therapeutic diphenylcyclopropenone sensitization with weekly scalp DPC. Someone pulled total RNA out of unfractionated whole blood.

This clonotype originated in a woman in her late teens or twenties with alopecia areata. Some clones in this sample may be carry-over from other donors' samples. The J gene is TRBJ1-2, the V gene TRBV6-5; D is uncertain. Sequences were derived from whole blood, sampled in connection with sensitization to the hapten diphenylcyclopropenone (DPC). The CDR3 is CASSRKETNYGYTF. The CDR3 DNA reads TGTGCCAGCAGCCGGAAAGAGACTAACTATGGCTACACCTTC.